Included here is one TCR beta chain sequence, with context. Its target is unknown. Blood was drawn once per donor, and each sample measured under 3 ml. This entry is derived from a study of monozygotic twins with inflammatory bowel disease. Regarding the study as a whole: Compared with healthy co-twins, IBD patients showed reduced TCRbeta repertoire diversity by inverse Simpson.

CDR1 and CDR2 from the germline V gene are SGHRS and YFSETQ. The CDR3 consists of 15 residues. TCRdb re-called the 5' RACE reads, yielding one record per CDR3 amino acid sequence without DNA. This table holds about 450,000 distinct CDR3 sequences. This sequence originates from a human donor with ulcerative colitis or Crohn's disease, or a healthy co-twin of an affected twin (not recorded which). This chain uses TRBV5-1 with TRBJ2-2; the TCRdb call, TRBD2, lacks DNA for checking. Sequencing was carried out using blood. This CDR3 reads CASRVLAGVTGELFF.